Sequencing of this TCR beta chain was carried out in a study of blood T cell repertoires in COVID-19. Across the whole study: The cDNA or gDNA used as material had been derived from T cells, B-cell-depleted T cells, or PBMCs.

The CDR3 has 14 amino acids. Between the trimmed V and J ends, which lost 3 bases and 4 bases, there was a span of 12 bases. The table came from immunoSEQ multiplex PCR; TCRdb's copy has only in-frame clones and leaves some out. Of hundreds of thousands of clones in the sample, approximately 80% were seen once. The receptor comes from a man aged 40-49 years who had been exposed to COVID-19. V usage is TRBV23-1 and J usage is TRBJ2-5, with D unclear. TRBV23-1 falls under the ORF class, with uncertain function. Sequenced sample: PBMCs or T cells enriched from blood (not recorded which). The CDR3 reads CASSQPPRGETQYF. The DNA of the CDR3 is TGCGCCAGCAGTCAGCCACCCCGCGGAGAGACCCAGTACTTC.